The 15 T cell receptor beta chains listed next were all sequenced from one sample in a study of blood T cell repertoires in COVID-19 (dated by TCRdb to the early 2020s). Receptor amplification or capture employed the immunoSEQ multiplex PCR assay. In TCRdb, the immuneACCESS table is reduced to in-frame sequences with V and J assigned. These tables do not hold every clone; where another copy was compared, an unresolved V gene accounts for under half, and the others remain unexplained. The sample includes around 70,000 clones, with over 75% observed a single time. The ten top clones hold roughly 10% of the sample. The sequenced sample was peripheral blood. These receptors were obtained from a woman aged 18 to 35 with acute or convalescent COVID-19.

This chain connects TRBV7-8 to TRBJ2-3; no clear D gene. CDR1 SGHVS and CDR2 FQNEAQ come from the germline V gene. Trimming removed 1 base from V and 4 bases from J, with 9 bases in between. CDR3 length: 14 amino acids. CDR3 nucleotide sequence: TGTGCCAGCAGCTTAGGCCACTCTTCAGATACGCAGTATTTT. Amino acid sequence: CASSLGHSSDTQYF.

V is TRBV7-2 and J is TRBJ1-1; 8 bases are a match to TRBD1. CDR1 is SGHTA, CDR2 FQGNSA, per germline. The V and J ends lost 5 bases and 4 bases, in that order; junction bases with no gene match: 6. This CDR3 comprises 14 residues. The CDR3: CASSVQGARTEAFF. The CDR3 DNA follows: TGTGCCAGCAGCGTTCAGGGGGCGCGCACTGAAGCTTTCTTT.

This clone appeared a single time. This chain links TRBV27 with TRBJ1-1; 7 bases agree with TRBD1. Germline V gene data show CDR1 as MNHEY and CDR2 as SMNVEV (reference sequence). The CDR3 spans 13 residues. With 5 bases clipped from V and 5 bases from J, the junction kept 5 bases outside the gene matches. The CDR3: CASSHLQGTEAFF. In DNA, the CDR3 is TGTGCCAGCAGTCACCTACAGGGGACTGAAGCTTTCTTT.

The rearrangement uses TRBV3-1 (or the pseudogene TRBV3-2) and TRBJ1-3, with unresolved D. The CDR3 extends over 15 amino acids. Germline CDR1 LGHDT, CDR2 YNNKEL (reference sequence). Deletions cut 2 bases from V and 4 bases from J, with 12 bases between. CDR3 sequence (DNA): TGTGCCAGCAGCCAAAGCGGTGGTTACGGAAACACCATATATTTT. Protein: CASSQSGGYGNTIYF.

This clone has a single count. The chain links TRBV5-5 to TRBJ1-5; D possibly corresponds to TRBD1 (6 bases). The CDR3 has 15 amino acids. The germline CDR1 and CDR2 sequences are SGHKS and YYEKEE (reference sequence). The germline V and J ends were trimmed by 0 bases and 6 bases, with 13 bases remaining between them. Here the CDR3 reads CASSLGTAAVQPQHF. CDR3 coding DNA: TGTGCCAGCAGCTTGGGGACAGCAGCGGTTCAGCCCCAGCATTTT.

The genes are TRBV5-1 and TRBJ1-3; D gene unclear. CDR1 SGHRS and CDR2 YFSETQ come from the germline V gene. V lost 0 bases to trimming and J lost 1 base, with 11 bases between them. This CDR3 spans 16 amino acids. The CDR3 protein is CASSLEVVGSGNTIYF. CDR3 in DNA: TGCGCCAGCAGCTTGGAGGTCGTCGGGTCTGGAAACACCATATATTTT.

The V call is TRBV20-1, the J call TRBJ1-6; a weak D match, TRBD1 (5 bases). Germline CDR1 reads DFQATT; CDR2 reads SNEGSKA (reference sequence). This CDR3 contains 14 residues. V was trimmed by 6 bases and J by 8 bases, leaving 17 bases between them. The CDR3 loop reads CSASSGEEDSPLHF. Here the CDR3 DNA reads TGCAGTGCCAGTTCGGGGGAGGAGGATTCACCCCTCCACTTT.

The CDR3 loop reads CASSLGRGEADTQYF. As DNA, the CDR3 is TGTGCCAGTAGTTTAGGGCGGGGAGAGGCGGATACGCAGTATTTT. The gene calls are TRBV19 and TRBJ2-3; D may be TRBD2 (6 bases). V lost 5 bases to trimming and J lost 6 bases, with 18 bases between them. This CDR3 spans 15 amino acids. CDR1 is LNHDA and CDR2 is SQIVND in the germline V gene (reference sequence).

The chain employs TRBV4-1 and TRBJ1-2; D is undetermined. Deletions cut 0 bases from V and 2 bases from J, with 16 bases between. This CDR3 contains 17 residues. The germline V gene encodes CDR1 MGHRA and CDR2 YSYEKL. The CDR3 nucleotides are TGCGCCAGCAGCCAAGATCCGGGAGCCAGGCAGAACTATGGCTACACCTTC. The encoded protein is CASSQDPGARQNYGYTF.

As regards this clone: Other DNA sequences in the same sample also yield this CDR3. J is TRBJ1-3 and V is TRBV18; D remains unclear. V gave up 5 bases and J gave up 0 bases, with 8 bases separating them. The germline gives CDR1 KGHSH, CDR2 LQKENI. The CDR3 covers 14 residues. CDR3 in DNA: TGTGCCAGCTCAACACAGAGCTCTGGAAACACCATATATTTT. Its protein is CASSTQSSGNTIYF.

The gene calls are TRBV21-1 and TRBJ1-5; the listed D gene, TRBD1, was not tested against the DNA. TRBV21-1 is a pseudogene segment. The CDR3 contains 13 residues. The CDR3, as DNA: TGTGCCAGCTTTGAACAGTTCAATCAGCCCCAGCATTTT. It is translated as CASFEQFNQPQHF.

The chain joins TRBV7-8 to TRBJ2-1, with TRBD2 matching over 14 bases. Per the germline V gene, CDR1 is SGHVS and CDR2 is FQNEAQ. The V and J ends lost 6 bases and 10 bases, in that order; junction bases with no gene match: 8. The CDR3 length is 15 residues. The CDR3 nucleotides are TGTGCCAGCAGTTCACCGGGACTAGCGGGAGAAGAGCAGTTCTTC. Protein: CASSSPGLAGEEQFF.

The chain is built from TRBV6-2 or TRBV6-3 and TRBJ1-5, with 7 positions matching TRBD1. Germline V gene sequence: CDR1 MNHEY, CDR2 SVGEGT. The V gene end was trimmed by 6 bases and the J gene end by 2 bases; junction bases not matched to a gene: 13. The CDR3 sequence is 17 residues long. CDR3: CASSPGVGGAGNQPQHF. As DNA, the CDR3 is TGTGCCAGCAGCCCTGGGGTAGGGGGCGCGGGCAATCAGCCCCAGCATTTT.

The rearrangement joins TRBV30 to TRBJ2-4; 16 nucleotides match TRBD2. V lost 1 base, J lost 6 bases, and 6 bases stayed unmatched. CDR1 GTSNPN and CDR2 SVGIG come from the germline V gene (reference sequence). The CDR3 has 17 amino acids. CDR3 DNA sequence: TGTGCCTGGAGTGAGGGACTAGCGGGAGGGCCAGGAAACATTCAGTACTTC. The encoded protein is CAWSEGLAGGPGNIQYF.

The V and J genes are TRBV30 and TRBJ1-5; D uncertain. Trimming pared 0 bases from V and 5 bases from J, leaving 8 bases between. Germline CDR1 and CDR2: GTSNPN and SVGIG (reference sequence). The CDR3 runs 13 residues. CDR3 in DNA: TGTGCCTGGAGTGTTGAGGGCGATCAGCCCCAGCATTTT. Translation gives CAWSVEGDQPQHF.